The clone carrying this T cell receptor beta chain was counted at least ten times. Its antigen is not known. This specimen comes from a study of identical twins. Study-level points and caveats: Without tracking the same donors, conclusions rested on cross-sectional statistical analysis.

The authors used template switching to add a universal primer site and gave cDNA unique molecular identifiers. TCRdb re-analysed the 5' RACE reads in MiXCR, keeping a single row per CDR3 protein. The top ten clones hold around 3% of a sample with hundreds of thousands of distinct CDR3 sequences, roughly 24% of them seen once. CDR1 is MNHEY and CDR2 is SVGEGT in the germline V gene. CDR3 size: 13 residues. V lost 3 bases and J 3 bases, leaving 6 bases between the germline ends. This sample was also put to use in a study of T cells expressing NK-cell markers. That source notes: Of the CD8+ T cells in six or seven donors, about 1.0-8% belonged to dominant NKG2C+ clonotypes.

Source material: CD4+ T cells sorted from blood. This sequence originates from a young woman in good health. This chain links TRBV6-2 or TRBV6-3 with TRBJ1-5; no clear D gene. As DNA, the CDR3 is TGTGCCAGCAGTTATCTCTCCAATCAGCCCCAGCATTTT. Translated: CASSYLSNQPQHF.